The T cell receptor (beta chain) under discussion was sequenced for a study of cytomegalovirus exposure and HLA in healthy donors. Study information: HLA-typed donors were the source of some 85 million unique TCRs, which an early data release held.

PCR was performed using 60 Vbeta and 13 Jbeta primers. TCRdb's table, derived via immunoSEQ multiplex PCR, lists solely in-frame clones and lacks some. The top ten clones hold roughly 4.5% of a sample with 150,000 to 200,000 clones, 70% to 80% of them seen once. Germline trimming cut 1 base from V and 0 bases from J; bases unmatched to any gene: 8. Germline V lookup: CDR1 LGHNT, CDR2 FRNRAP. The CDR3 is 19 amino acids. The sequence derives from a woman in her 30s in good health and CMV-seropositive. The V gene is TRBV12-5, the J gene TRBJ1-5; TRBD1 agrees at 11 bases. Material for sequencing was PBMCs. This CDR3 reads CASGLGTGGLFYSNQPQHF. The CDR3, as DNA: TGTGCTAGTGGTTTGGGGACAGGGGGCTTATTCTATAGCAATCAGCCCCAGCATTTT.